This TCR beta chain was sequenced during a study of T-cell reconstitution after alpha-beta-depleted transplantation in children (dated by TCRdb to about 2016). About the full investigation: Using TCR repertoire profiling, the study quantitatively followed how T-cell immune reconstitution unfolded in children after TCRalphabeta/CD19-depleted allogeneic hematopoietic cell transplantation.

As to this clonotype: Its antigen has not been determined. A much bigger clone sits one base away, suggesting this may be a read error.

The germline V gene specifies ENHRY as CDR1 and SYGVKD as CDR2. Spanning cysteine to phenylalanine, the CDR3 consists of 15 amino acids. The CDR3 DNA has 45 bases and is translated from base 1. Library creation used PCR. The instrument was an Illumina HiSeq 2500. TCR library preparation used molecular barcoding, with unique molecular identifiers applied to normalize quantification of the TCRbeta repertoire. TCRdb cleaned the public reads at Q25 with fastp, built clones with MiXCR and kept in-frame beta chains. Rows matching on CDR3 protein sequence are summarized as one entry with the most common DNA and genes. A total of some 200,000 distinct CDR3 sequences appear in this sample, more than 12% of them only once. The leading ten clones occupy 13% of the sample.

The sample in question was PBMCs from the stem cell graft donor, obtained from the stem cell graft. Recombination linked TRBV10-3 to TRBJ1-1; the D gene is possibly TRBD1, with 5 bases matching. The sequence was collected from a human donor who donated a stem cell graft to a child with acute lymphoblastic leukemia. This receptor carries the CDR3 CAISERGLLNPEAFF. The bases are TGTGCCATCAGTGAGCGGGGACTCCTGAACCCTGAAGCTTTCTTT.